This T cell receptor beta chain came from a study of identical twins. Each donor was a healthy Caucasian. A universal primer site was added by template switching, and unique molecular identifiers were carried by the cDNA. TCRdb reprocessed the 5' RACE reads with MiXCR, giving one entry per CDR3 protein. Of some 1,700,000 distinct CDR3 sequences in the sample, 25% to 35% were seen once. The CDR3 spans 12 residues. Germline values: CDR1 DFQATT, CDR2 SNEGSKA (reference sequence). J was trimmed by 10 bases and V by 3 bases; bases with no gene match: 4. Sequencing was done on a sample of cord blood. The sequence was collected from a newborn girl in good health. The V call is TRBV20-1, the J call TRBJ1-1, with 11 bases aligning to TRBD1. CDR3 region: CSARGQGVGAFF. CDR3 sequence (DNA): TGCAGTGCTAGGGGACAGGGGGTAGGAGCTTTCTTT.